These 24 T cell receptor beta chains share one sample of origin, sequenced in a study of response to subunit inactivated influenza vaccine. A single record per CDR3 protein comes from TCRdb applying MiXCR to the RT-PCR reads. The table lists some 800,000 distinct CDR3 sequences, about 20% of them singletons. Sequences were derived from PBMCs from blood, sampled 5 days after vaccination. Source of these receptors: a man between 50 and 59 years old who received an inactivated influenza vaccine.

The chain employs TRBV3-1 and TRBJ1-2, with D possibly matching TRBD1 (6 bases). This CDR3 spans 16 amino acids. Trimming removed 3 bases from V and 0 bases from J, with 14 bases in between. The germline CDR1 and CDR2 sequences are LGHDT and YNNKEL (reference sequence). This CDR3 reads CASSHGGGPPNYGYTF. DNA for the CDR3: TGTGCCAGCAGCCACGGGGGGGGGCCTCCTAACTATGGCTACACCTTC. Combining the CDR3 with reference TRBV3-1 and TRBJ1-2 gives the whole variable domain DTAVSQTPKYLVTQMGNDKSIKCEQNLGHDTMYWYKQDSKKFLKIMFSYNNKELIINETVPNRFSPKSPDKAHLNLHINSLELGDSAVYFCASSHGGGPPNYGYTFGSGTRLTVV.

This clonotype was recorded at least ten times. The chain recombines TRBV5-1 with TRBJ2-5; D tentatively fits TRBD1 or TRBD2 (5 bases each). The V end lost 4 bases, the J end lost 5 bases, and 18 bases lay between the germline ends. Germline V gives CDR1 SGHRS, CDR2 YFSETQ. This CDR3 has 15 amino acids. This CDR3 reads CASSPLGVPSETQYF. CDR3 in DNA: TGCGCCAGCAGCCCGCTGGGGGTCCCAAGCGAGACCCAGTACTTC.

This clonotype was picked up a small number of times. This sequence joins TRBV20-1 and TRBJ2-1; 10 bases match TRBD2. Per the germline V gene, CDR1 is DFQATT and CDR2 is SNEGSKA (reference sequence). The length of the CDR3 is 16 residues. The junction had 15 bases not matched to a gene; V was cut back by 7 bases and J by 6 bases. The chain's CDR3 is CSVQQPRLAGSNEQFF. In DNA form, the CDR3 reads TGCAGTGTTCAACAGCCCCGACTAGCGGGCAGCAATGAGCAGTTCTTC.

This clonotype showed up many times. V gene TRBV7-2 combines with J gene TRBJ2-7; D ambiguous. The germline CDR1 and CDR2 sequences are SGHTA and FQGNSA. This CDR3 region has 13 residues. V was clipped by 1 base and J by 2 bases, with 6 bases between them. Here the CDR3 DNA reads TGTGCCAGCAGCTTAGTTCAGACCTACGAGCAGTACTTC. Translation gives CASSLVQTYEQYF.

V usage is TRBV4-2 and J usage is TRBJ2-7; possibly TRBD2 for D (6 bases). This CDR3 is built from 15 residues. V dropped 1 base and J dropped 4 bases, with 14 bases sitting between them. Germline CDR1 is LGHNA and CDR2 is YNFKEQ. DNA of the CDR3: TGTGCCAGCAGCCAAGTTCCAGCGGGCTTATACGAGCAGTACTTC. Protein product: CASSQVPAGLYEQYF.

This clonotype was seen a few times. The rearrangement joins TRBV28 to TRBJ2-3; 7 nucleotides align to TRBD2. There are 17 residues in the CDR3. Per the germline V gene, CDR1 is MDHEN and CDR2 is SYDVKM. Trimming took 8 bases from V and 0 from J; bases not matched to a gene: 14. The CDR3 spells CASRGSAGRGSTDTQYF. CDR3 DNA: TGTGCCAGCCGGGGCAGCGCTGGGCGGGGGAGCACAGATACGCAGTATTTT.

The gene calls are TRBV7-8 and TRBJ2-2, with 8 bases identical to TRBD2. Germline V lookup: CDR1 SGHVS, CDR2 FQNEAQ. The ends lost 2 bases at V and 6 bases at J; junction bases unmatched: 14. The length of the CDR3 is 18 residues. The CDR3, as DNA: TGTGCCAGCAGCTTAATGGTTCCCGGGGGGGATATGGCCGGGGAGCTGTTTTTT. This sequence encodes CASSLMVPGGDMAGELFF.

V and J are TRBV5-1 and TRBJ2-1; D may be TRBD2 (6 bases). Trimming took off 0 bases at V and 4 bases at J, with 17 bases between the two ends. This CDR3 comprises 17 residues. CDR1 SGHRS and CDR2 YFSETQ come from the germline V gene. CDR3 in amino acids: CASSLELVSSVYNEQFF. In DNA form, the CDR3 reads TGCGCCAGCAGCTTGGAGTTGGTGTCTAGCGTTTACAATGAGCAGTTCTTC.

CDR3 nucleotide sequence: TGTGCCAGCAGCTTAGCGCTGTTAACACCTGACTACAACAATGAGCAGTTCTTC. Residues: CASSLALLTPDYNNEQFF. J is TRBJ2-1 and V is TRBV11-1, with D possibly TRBD2 on 5 matching bases. The CDR3 runs to 18 residues. The germline CDR1 and CDR2 sequences are SGHAT and FQDESV (reference sequence). V was trimmed by 0 bases and J by 5 bases, leaving 20 bases between them.

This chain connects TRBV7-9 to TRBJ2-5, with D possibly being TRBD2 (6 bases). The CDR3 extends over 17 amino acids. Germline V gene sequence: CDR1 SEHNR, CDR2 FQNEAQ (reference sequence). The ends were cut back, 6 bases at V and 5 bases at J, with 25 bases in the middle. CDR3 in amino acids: CASRPTSLRNGGETQYF. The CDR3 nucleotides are TGTGCCAGCAGGCCGACTTCGCTTAGAAATGGAGGGGAGACCCAGTACTTC.

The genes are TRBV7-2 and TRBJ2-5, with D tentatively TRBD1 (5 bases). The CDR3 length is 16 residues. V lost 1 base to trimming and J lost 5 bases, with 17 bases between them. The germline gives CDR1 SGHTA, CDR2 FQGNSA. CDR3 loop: CASSLVSARDYETQYF. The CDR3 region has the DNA TGTGCCAGCAGCTTAGTTTCCGCCAGGGATTATGAGACCCAGTACTTC.

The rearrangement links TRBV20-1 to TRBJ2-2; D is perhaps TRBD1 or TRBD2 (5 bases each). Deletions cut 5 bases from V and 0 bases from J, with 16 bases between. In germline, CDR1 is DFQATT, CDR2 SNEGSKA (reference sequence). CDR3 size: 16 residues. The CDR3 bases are TGCAGTGCTTACCTCTCGGGGCGTTCGAACACCGGGGAGCTGTTTTTT. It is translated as CSAYLSGRSNTGELFF.

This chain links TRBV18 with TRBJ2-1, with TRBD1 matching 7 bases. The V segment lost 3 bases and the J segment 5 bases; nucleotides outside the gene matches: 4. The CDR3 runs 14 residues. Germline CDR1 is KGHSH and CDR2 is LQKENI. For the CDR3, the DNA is TGTGCCAGCTCACCGAGTGACAGGGACAATGAGCAGTTCTTC. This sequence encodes CASSPSDRDNEQFF.

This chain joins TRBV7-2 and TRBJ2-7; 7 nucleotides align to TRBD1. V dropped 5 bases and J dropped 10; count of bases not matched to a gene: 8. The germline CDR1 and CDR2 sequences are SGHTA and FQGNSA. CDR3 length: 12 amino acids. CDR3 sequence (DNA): TGTGCCAGCAGCCGAAACAGGGGCGGACAGTACTTC. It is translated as CASSRNRGGQYF.

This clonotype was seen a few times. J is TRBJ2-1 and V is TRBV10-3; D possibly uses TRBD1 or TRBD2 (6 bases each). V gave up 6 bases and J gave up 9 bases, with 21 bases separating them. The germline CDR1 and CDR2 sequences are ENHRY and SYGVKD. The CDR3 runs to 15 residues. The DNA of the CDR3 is TGTGCCATCAGAACCTCCGCCGGGGGACATCTTGAGCAGTTCTTC. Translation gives CAIRTSAGGHLEQFF.

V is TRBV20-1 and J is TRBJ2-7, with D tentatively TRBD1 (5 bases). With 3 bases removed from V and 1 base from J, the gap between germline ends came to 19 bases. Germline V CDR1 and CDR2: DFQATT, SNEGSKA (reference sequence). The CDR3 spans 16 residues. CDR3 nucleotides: TGCAGTGCTAGCCAACCTGGGGCAGGGTGGTCCTACGAGCAGTACTTC. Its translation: CSASQPGAGWSYEQYF.

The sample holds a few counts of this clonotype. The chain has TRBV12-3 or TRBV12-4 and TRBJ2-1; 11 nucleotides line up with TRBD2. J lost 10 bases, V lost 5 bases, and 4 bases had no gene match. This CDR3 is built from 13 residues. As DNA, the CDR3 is TGTGCCAGCAGTGAGGGACTAGCGGCCGAGCAGTTCTTC. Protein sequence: CASSEGLAAEQFF.

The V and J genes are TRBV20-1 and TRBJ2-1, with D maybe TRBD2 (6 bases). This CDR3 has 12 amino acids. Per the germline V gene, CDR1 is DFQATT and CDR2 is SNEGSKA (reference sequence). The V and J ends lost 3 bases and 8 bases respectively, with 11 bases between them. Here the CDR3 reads CSARETSHEQFF. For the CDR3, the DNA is TGCAGTGCTAGGGAGACTAGTCATGAGCAGTTCTTC.

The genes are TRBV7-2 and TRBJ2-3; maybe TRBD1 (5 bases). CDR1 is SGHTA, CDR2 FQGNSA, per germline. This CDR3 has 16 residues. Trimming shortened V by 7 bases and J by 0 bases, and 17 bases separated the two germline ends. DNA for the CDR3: TGTGCCAGCACCCAAAGCCTAGGGGCTAGCACAGATACGCAGTATTTT. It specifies CASTQSLGASTDTQYF.

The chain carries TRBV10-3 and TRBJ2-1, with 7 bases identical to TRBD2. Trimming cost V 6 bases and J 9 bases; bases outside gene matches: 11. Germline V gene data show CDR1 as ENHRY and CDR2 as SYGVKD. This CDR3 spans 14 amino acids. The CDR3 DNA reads TGTGCCATCAGGGTTGTCGGGACTACAGGTGAGCAGTTCTTC. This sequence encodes CAIRVVGTTGEQFF.

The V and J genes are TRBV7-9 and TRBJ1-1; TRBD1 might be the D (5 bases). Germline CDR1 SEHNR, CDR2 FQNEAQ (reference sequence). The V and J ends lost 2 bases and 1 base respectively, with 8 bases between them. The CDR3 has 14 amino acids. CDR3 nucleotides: TGTGCCAGCAGCTTATACAGGAAGAACACTGAAGCTTTCTTT. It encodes CASSLYRKNTEAFF.

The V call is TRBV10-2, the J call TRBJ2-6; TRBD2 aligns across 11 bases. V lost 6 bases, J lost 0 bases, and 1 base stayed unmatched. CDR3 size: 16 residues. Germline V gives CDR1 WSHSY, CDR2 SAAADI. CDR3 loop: CASRLAGGSGANVLTF. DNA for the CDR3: TGCGCCAGCAGGCTAGCGGGGGGCTCTGGGGCCAACGTCCTGACTTTC.

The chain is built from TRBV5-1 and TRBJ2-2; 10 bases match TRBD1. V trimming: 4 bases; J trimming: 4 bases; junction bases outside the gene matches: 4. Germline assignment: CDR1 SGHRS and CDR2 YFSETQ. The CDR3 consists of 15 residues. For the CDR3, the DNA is TGCGCCAGCAGCAGGGACAGGGGAAGCACCGGGGAGCTGTTTTTT. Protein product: CASSRDRGSTGELFF.

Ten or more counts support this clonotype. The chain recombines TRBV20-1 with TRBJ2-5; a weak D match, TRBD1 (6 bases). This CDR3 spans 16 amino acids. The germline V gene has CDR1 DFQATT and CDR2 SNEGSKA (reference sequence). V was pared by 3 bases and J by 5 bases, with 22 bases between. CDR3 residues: CSARATQDRLLETQYF. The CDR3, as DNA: TGCAGTGCTAGGGCTACTCAGGACAGACTATTGGAGACCCAGTACTTC.